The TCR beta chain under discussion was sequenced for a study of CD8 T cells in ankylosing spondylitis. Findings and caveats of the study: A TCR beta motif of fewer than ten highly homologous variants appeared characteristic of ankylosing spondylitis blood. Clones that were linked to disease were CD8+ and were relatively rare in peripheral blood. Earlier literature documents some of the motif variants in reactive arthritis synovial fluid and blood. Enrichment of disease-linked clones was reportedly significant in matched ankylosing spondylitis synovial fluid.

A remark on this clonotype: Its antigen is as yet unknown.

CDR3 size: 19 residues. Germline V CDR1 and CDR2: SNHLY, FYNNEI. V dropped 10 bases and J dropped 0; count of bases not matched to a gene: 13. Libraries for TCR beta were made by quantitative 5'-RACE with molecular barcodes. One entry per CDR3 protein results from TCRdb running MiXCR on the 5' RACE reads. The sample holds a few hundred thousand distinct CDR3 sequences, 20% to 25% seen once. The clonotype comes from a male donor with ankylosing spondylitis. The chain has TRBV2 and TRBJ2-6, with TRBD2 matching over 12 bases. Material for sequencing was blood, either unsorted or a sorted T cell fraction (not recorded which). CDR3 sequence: CATAASGRAFISGANVLTF. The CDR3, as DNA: TGTGCCACTGCGGCTAGCGGGAGGGCCTTCATCTCTGGGGCCAACGTCCTGACTTTC.